Presented here are 6 T cell receptor beta chains from one specimen sequenced in a study of T-cell reconstitution after alpha-beta-depleted transplantation in children. Molecular barcoding with unique molecular identifiers was used for the TCRbeta library. One entry per CDR3 protein results from TCRdb running MiXCR on the PCR reads. Of some 200,000 distinct CDR3 sequences in the sample, 8.4% are singletons; the top ten hold less than 40%. Sequencing was performed on PBMCs, mostly from graft donor cells, taken 360 days after TCRalphabeta/CD19-depleted stem cell transplant. The source of these receptors is a male patient aged 2-15 years who had a stem cell transplant for acute myeloid leukemia, so the T cells may come from the graft donor.

V is TRBV25-1 and J is TRBJ1-1; 7 nucleotides line up with TRBD1. CDR1 and CDR2 from the germline V gene are MGHDK and SYGVNS. The ends lost 4 bases at V and 5 bases at J; junction bases unmatched: 4. This CDR3 comprises 13 residues. CDR3 nucleotide sequence: TGTGCCAGCAGTGCGGACAGGTATACTGAAGCTTTCTTT. Translating gives CASSADRYTEAFF.

This clonotype was counted ten times or more. The gene calls are TRBV4-3 and TRBJ2-7, with a possible D match to TRBD2 (6 bases). The germline gives CDR1 LGHNA, CDR2 YSLEER. V was pared by 1 base and J by 0 bases, with 19 bases between. CDR3 length equals 18 residues. The CDR3 here is CASSQGRRWEASSYEQYF. Written as DNA, the CDR3 is TGCGCCAGCAGCCAAGGGAGGAGGTGGGAGGCCTCCTCCTACGAGCAGTACTTC.

This chain links TRBV20-1 with TRBJ1-2; 9 nucleotides align to TRBD1. V shed 3 bases, J shed 4 bases, and the junction held 12 bases outside the gene matches. The CDR3 spans 16 residues. Germline loops: CDR1 DFQATT, CDR2 SNEGSKA (reference sequence). CDR3 sequence reads: CSARGQGALQLYGYTF. The CDR3 DNA reads as TGCAGTGCTAGGGGACAGGGCGCCCTCCAACTCTATGGCTACACCTTC.

This clonotype was counted ten times or more. V and J are TRBV28 and TRBJ2-3, with D unresolved. Germline CDR1 MDHEN, CDR2 SYDVKM. This CDR3 is built from 11 residues. Trimming removed 5 bases at V and 8 bases at J, with 8 bases between. The CDR3 DNA sequence: TGTGCCAGCAGTCCTGCCCGTACGCAGTATTTT. It translates to CASSPARTQYF. The whole variable domain, remainder taken from reference TRBV28 and TRBJ2-3, is DVKVTQSSRYLVKRTGEKVFLECVQDMDHENMFWYRQDPGLGLRLIYFSYDVKMKEKGDIPEGYSVSREKKERFSLILESASTNQTSMYLCASSPARTQYFGPGTRLTVL.

This clonotype was counted at least ten times. The chain couples TRBV19 to TRBJ2-5; unclear D gene. Germline V gives CDR1 LNHDA, CDR2 SQIVND (reference sequence). The CDR3 extends over 12 amino acids. V lost 3 bases to trimming and J lost 5 bases, with 7 bases between them. CDR3 sequence: CASSMIQETQYF. The CDR3, as DNA: TGTGCCAGTAGTATGATCCAGGAGACCCAGTACTTC.

In this sample, this clonotype turned up many times. The V call is TRBV7-8, the J call TRBJ2-2; D gene unclear. Germline V gene lookup returns CDR1 SGHVS and CDR2 FQNEAQ. The CDR3 length is 11 residues. Trimming pared 5 bases from V and 8 bases from J, leaving 6 bases between. As DNA, the CDR3 is TGTGCCAGCAGCCCCCTTGGGGAGCTGTTTTTT. As protein: CASSPLGELFF.